This T cell receptor beta chain derives from a study of blood T cell repertoires in COVID-19. Across the whole study: Acute and convalescent COVID-19 samples came from the United States, Italy and Spain. In each case, the material was cDNA or gDNA derived from T cells, B-cell-depleted T cells, or PBMCs.

This clone was observed a single time. CDR1 is GTSNPN and CDR2 is SVGIG in the germline V gene (reference sequence). Deletions cut 2 bases from V and 3 bases from J, with 8 bases between. There are 13 residues in the CDR3. In the original workflow: Estimates of nucleated cell counts were drawn from the amplification of reference gene primers. Only in-frame clones appear in the TCRdb table, and some are missing; sequencing was by immunoSEQ multiplex PCR. For V, J and clone size, that table is used; D and trimming come from the DNA. The sample has some 380,000 clones; around 84% are singletons. This TCR came from a human donor with acute or convalescent COVID-19. The donor label of this sample is uncertain. Specimen: peripheral blood. V gene TRBV30 combines with J gene TRBJ1-5; a weak D match, TRBD1 (6 bases). The CDR3 here is CAWSPGHNQPQHF. The DNA of the CDR3 is TGTGCCTGGAGTCCGGGACACAATCAGCCCCAGCATTTT.